The clone carrying this T cell receptor (beta chain) was seen a few times. The target antigen is unknown. Trimming removed 2 bases from V and 8 bases from J, with 10 bases in between. From germline, CDR1 is MNHEY and CDR2 SMNVEV (reference sequence). The CDR3 loop spans 14 amino acids. These data come from a study of vaccination and CD4 T cells after COVID-19. Study summary: Cells were stimulated with overlapping spike peptides from SARS-CoV-2, HCoV-NL63, HCoV-OC43 and HCoV-229E. Cultures acting as controls obtained a CEFX pool, an HIV-1 Nef pool, or no peptide.

Sequencing of cultured CD4+ T cell DNA used the Oncomine TCR Beta short-read assay. TCRdb independently ran MiXCR on the PCR reads; one entry per CDR3 protein. Among 15,000 to 20,000 distinct CDR3 sequences listed, roughly half were seen once. Treatment noted: roughly ten-day PBMC culture with coronavirus spike peptide pools or control peptides (ViraFEST assay). In the ViraFEST assay, peptide-pool expansion preceded TCR sequencing of expanded clonotypes. Every positive PCR date fell between March and December 2020, earlier than the US Alpha, Beta and Delta variants. The J gene is TRBJ1-6, the V gene TRBV27; weak D call: TRBD1 (5 bases). Sequencing was done on a sample of CD4+ T cells from blood, cultured in vitro. The sequence was obtained from a human donor who had recovered from COVID-19. The CDR3 is CASSLRGNYSPLHF. DNA for the CDR3: TGTGCCAGCAGTTTACGGGGGAATTATTCACCCCTCCACTTT.